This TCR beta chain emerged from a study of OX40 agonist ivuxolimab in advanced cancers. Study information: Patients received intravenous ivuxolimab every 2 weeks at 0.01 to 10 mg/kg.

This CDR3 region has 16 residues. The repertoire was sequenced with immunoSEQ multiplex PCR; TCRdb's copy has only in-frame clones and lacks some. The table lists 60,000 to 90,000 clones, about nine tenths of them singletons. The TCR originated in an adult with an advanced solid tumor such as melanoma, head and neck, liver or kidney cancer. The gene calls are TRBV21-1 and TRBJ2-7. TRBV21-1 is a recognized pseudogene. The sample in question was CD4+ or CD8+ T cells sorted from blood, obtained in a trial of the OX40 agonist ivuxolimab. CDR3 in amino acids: CASSKALGPLSYEQYF. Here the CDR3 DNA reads TGTGCCAGCAGCAAAGCGCTTGGTCCCCTCTCCTACGAGCAGTACTTC.